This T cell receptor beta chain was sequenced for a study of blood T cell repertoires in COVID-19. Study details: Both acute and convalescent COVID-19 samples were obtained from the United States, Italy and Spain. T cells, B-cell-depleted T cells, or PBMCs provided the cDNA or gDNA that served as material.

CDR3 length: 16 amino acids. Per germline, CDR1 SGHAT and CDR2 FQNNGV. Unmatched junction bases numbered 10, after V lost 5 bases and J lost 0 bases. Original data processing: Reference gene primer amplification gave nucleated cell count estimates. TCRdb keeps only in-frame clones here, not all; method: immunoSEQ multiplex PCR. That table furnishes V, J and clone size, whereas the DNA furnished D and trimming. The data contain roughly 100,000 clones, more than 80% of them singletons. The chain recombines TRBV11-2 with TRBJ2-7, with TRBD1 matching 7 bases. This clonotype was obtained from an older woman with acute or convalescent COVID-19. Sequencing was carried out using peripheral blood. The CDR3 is CASSRPGTVSSYEQYF. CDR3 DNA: TGTGCCAGCAGCCGCCCGGGGACAGTAAGCTCCTACGAGCAGTACTTC.